A single TCR beta chain is shown here with its context. Germline CDR1 SGHDT, CDR2 YYEEEE. The CDR3 runs 17 residues. The trim removed 3 bases at V and 7 bases at J, leaving 10 bases unmatched. In the original processing: Amplification with reference gene primers provided the estimates of nucleated cell counts. The method was immunoSEQ multiplex PCR; TCRdb's version includes in-frame clones alone and lacks a portion of them. The V and J calls and the clone size are those of that table, but D and trimming were determined from the DNA. The sample consists of around 290,000 clones, around nine tenths of them appearing once. These data come from a study of blood T cell repertoires in COVID-19.

Sample: PBMCs or T cells enriched from blood (not recorded which). The TCR sequence derives from a woman aged 25 to 39 who had recovered from COVID-19. The rearrangement uses TRBV5-6 and TRBJ2-1; 13 nucleotides match TRBD2. The CDR3 nucleotides are TGTGCCAGCAGCTCCGGACTAGCGGGAGCAAGTAGGAATGAGCAGTTCTTC. It specifies CASSSGLAGASRNEQFF. Based on the CDR3 plus reference TRBV5-6 and TRBJ2-1, the full variable domain is DAGVTQSPTHLIKTRGQQVTLRCSPKSGHDTVSWYQQALGQGPQFIFQYYEEEERQRGNFPDRFSGHQFPNYSSELNVNALLLGDSALYLCASSSGLAGASRNEQFFGPGTRLTVL.